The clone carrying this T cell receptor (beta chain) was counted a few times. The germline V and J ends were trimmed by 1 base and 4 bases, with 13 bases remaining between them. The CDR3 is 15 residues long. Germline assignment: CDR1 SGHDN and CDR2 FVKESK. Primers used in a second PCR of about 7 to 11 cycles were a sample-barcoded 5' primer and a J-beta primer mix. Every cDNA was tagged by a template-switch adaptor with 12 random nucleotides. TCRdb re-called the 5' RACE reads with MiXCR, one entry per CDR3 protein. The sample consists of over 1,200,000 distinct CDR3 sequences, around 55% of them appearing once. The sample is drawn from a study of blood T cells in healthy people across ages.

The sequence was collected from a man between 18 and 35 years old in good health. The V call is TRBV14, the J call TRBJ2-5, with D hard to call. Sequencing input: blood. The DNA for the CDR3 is TGTGCCAGCAGCCAAGGGAACGTGTTCGGAGAGACCCAGTACTTC. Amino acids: CASSQGNVFGETQYF. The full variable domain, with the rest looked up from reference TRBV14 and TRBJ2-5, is EAGVTQFPSHSVIEKGQTVTLRCDPISGHDNLYWYRRVMGKEIKFLLHFVKESKQDESGMPNNRFLAERTGGTYSTLKVQPAELEDSGVYFCASSQGNVFGETQYFGPGTRLLVL.